The next 10 T cell receptor beta chains were all read from a single sample in a study of blood T cell repertoires in COVID-19. Some clones are missing from TCRdb's copy, which holds only in-frame ones; the method was immunoSEQ multiplex PCR. Among more than 65,000 clones, about three quarters were seen once, and the ten largest hold less than 40%. Sequencing used peripheral blood. These TCRs come from a woman aged 70-85 years with acute or convalescent COVID-19.

This rearrangement joins TRBV5-1 to TRBJ1-2, with D perhaps TRBD1 (6 bases). The germline V gene encodes CDR1 SGHRS and CDR2 YFSETQ. V lost 4 bases and J 5 bases, leaving 12 bases between the germline ends. CDR3 length: 13 amino acids. The CDR3 nucleotides read TGCGCCAGCAGCCCAGGGACAAGGTATGGCTACACCTTC. Translated, it gives CASSPGTRYGYTF.

The CDR3 is CASSDEDLNTEAFF. The CDR3 nucleotides read TGTGCCAGCAGTGATGAGGACTTGAACACTGAAGCTTTCTTT. This chain joins TRBV6-1 and TRBJ1-1; D unclear. The germline V and J ends were trimmed by 3 bases and 0 bases, with 8 bases remaining between them. The germline V gene has CDR1 MNHNS and CDR2 SASEGT. The CDR3 extends over 14 amino acids.

The J gene is TRBJ2-3, the V gene TRBV7-8, with a possible D match to TRBD1 (6 bases). Germline CDR1 reads SGHVS; CDR2 reads FQNEAQ. V lost 2 bases and J 2 bases, leaving 11 bases between the germline ends. This CDR3 comprises 15 residues. CDR3 in DNA: TGTGCCAGCAGCTTAACAGGGCAGCACACAGATACGCAGTATTTT. This sequence encodes CASSLTGQHTDTQYF. Together with reference TRBV7-8 and TRBJ2-3, the CDR3 gives the full variable domain: GAGVSQSPRYKVAKRGQDVALRCDPISGHVSLFWYQQALGQGPEFLTYFQNEAQLDKSGLPSDRFFAERPEGSVSTLKIQRTQQEDSAVYLCASSLTGQHTDTQYFGPGTRLTVL.

This clone was seen a handful of times. This chain connects TRBV5-6 to TRBJ2-7, with 9 bases that match TRBD1. In germline, CDR1 is SGHDT, CDR2 YYEEEE. This CDR3 has 15 residues. V shed 1 base and J 3 bases; nucleotides not matched to a gene: 5. Here the CDR3 DNA reads TGTGCCAGCAGCTTGCCGGGACAGGGTAACTACGAGCAGTACTTC. Protein: CASSLPGQGNYEQYF.

This clone was counted a single time. This sequence joins TRBV7-8 and TRBJ2-7, with 7 positions matching TRBD2. Germline values: CDR1 SGHVS, CDR2 FQNEAQ. This CDR3 is built from 13 residues. With V trimmed by 4 bases and J by 13 bases, 13 bases remained unmatched. The CDR3, as DNA: TGTGCCAGCAGCTCCATCTCGGCGGGAGAGAGATACTTC. Protein: CASSSISAGERYF.

The rearrangement joins TRBV18 to TRBJ2-7; 9 bases are a match to TRBD1. Germline V gene sequence: CDR1 KGHSH, CDR2 LQKENI. There are 15 residues in the CDR3. V was clipped by 3 bases and J by 5 bases; unmatched bases: 8. This CDR3 reads CASSPRGTGFNEQYF. The CDR3 nucleotides read TGTGCCAGCTCACCTCGCGGGACAGGGTTCAACGAGCAGTACTTC.

The chain recombines TRBV6-6 with TRBJ1-2; 7 bases are shared with TRBD1. The V segment lost 2 bases and the J segment 4 bases; nucleotides outside the gene matches: 7. The CDR3 consists of 15 residues. CDR1 is MNHNY and CDR2 is SVGAGI in the germline V gene (reference sequence). The CDR3 region is CASSYAGQPSYGYTF. The CDR3 DNA reads TGTGCCAGCAGTTACGCGGGACAGCCCAGCTATGGCTACACCTTC.

The chain is built from TRBV4-2 and TRBJ2-3; TRBD2 matches 8 bases. CDR1 LGHNA and CDR2 YNFKEQ come from the germline V gene. The CDR3 extends over 15 amino acids. V lost 4 bases to trimming and J lost 1 base; unmatched junction nucleotides: 4. CDR3 nucleotides: TGTGCCAGCAGCCCCCCGGGGGGGGGCACAGATACGCAGTATTTT. It specifies CASSPPGGGTDTQYF.

This clone showed up just a few times. The chain combines TRBV19 with TRBJ2-7, with D hard to call. The CDR3 is 14 amino acids. V lost 2 bases and J 0 bases, leaving 8 bases between the germline ends. Per the germline V gene, CDR1 is LNHDA and CDR2 is SQIVND (reference sequence). The CDR3 here is CASSIITSSYEQYF. CDR3 DNA: TGTGCCAGTAGTATAATCACGAGCTCCTACGAGCAGTACTTC.

The chain combines TRBV19 with TRBJ1-2; D is perhaps TRBD1 (6 bases). CDR1 is LNHDA and CDR2 is SQIVND in the germline V gene (reference sequence). The CDR3 loop spans 17 amino acids. The V end was cut by 1 base, the J end by 6 bases, with 21 bases between. The CDR3 reads CASSIVGASRGKDGYTF. CDR3 coding DNA: TGTGCCAGTAGTATAGTAGGGGCGAGCAGGGGAAAGGATGGCTACACCTTC.